These T cell receptor beta chains were read from a single sample in a study of T cell repertoires in ileal Crohn's disease. Sequencing used immunoSEQ multiplex PCR; TCRdb keeps in-frame clones, though not all of them. Of over 6,000 clones in the sample, less than 75% are singletons; the top ten hold 15% to 20%. Sequenced material: ileal tissue. The receptors here all came from an adult with Crohn's disease. Each CDR3 is given with its conserved first and last residue. Fields, in order: V gene, clone size, J gene, D gene, CDR3 DNA, CDR3 protein. A D gene is named only where the DNA matches it firmly. The size entry is marked missing in some rows and otherwise reads once, few, many or a size class.

TRBV6-5,NA,TRBJ1-5,TRBD1,TGTGCCAGCAGAAAGACAGGGGACAATCAGCCCCAGCATTTT,CASRKTGDNQPQHF
TRBV18,NA,TRBJ2-1,TRBD1,TGTGCCAGCTCACCGACCGGGACAGGCAACAATGAGCAGTTCTTC,CASSPTGTGNNEQFF
TRBV29-1,NA,TRBJ1-2,NA,TGCAGCGTTCTAGGGGGACGCGGCTACACCTTC,CSVLGGRGYTF
TRBV11-2,NA,TRBJ2-5,TRBD2,TGTGCCAGCAGCTTAGAACCTAGCGGGGGTCCAGGGCCCCAGTACTTC,CASSLEPSGGPGPQYF
TRBV18,NA,TRBJ1-5,NA,TGTGCCAGCTCACCCGAGACAGGTAATCAGCCCCAGCATTTT,CASSPETGNQPQHF
TRBV7-6,few,TRBJ1-6,TRBD1,TGTGCCAGCAGCAACCGACAGGGGGGTAATTCACCCCTCCACTTT,CASSNRQGGNSPLHF
TRBV7-6,NA,TRBJ1-1,NA,TGTGCCAGCAGCTTACAGGGTCCCATGAACACTGAAGCTTTCTTT,CASSLQGPMNTEAFF
TRBV11-3,NA,TRBJ1-2,NA,TGTGCCAGCGACCCCAAGACAGAAGATGGCTACACCTTC,CASDPKTEDGYTF
TRBV29-1,NA,TRBJ2-2,TRBD1,TGCAGCGGATCAAGGACAGGGGGCGTCGGGGAGCTGTTTTTT,CSGSRTGGVGELFF
TRBV18,NA,TRBJ1-6,NA,TGTGCCAGCTCACCCAACTATAATTCACCCCTCCACTTT,CASSPNYNSPLHF
TRBV6-1,NA,TRBJ1-6,TRBD1,TGTGCCAGCAGTGAGTCACAGGGGGCTCAGGGGAATTCACCCCTCCACTTT,CASSESQGAQGNSPLHF
TRBV29-1,NA,TRBJ1-1,NA,TGCAGCGTTGATACAGGGTACACTGAAGCTTTCTTT,CSVDTGYTEAFF
TRBV11-2,NA,TRBJ2-7,NA,TGTGCCAGCAGCCAATGGGGCGGGACCGCTTCCTACGAGCAGTACTTC,CASSQWGGTASYEQYF
TRBV4-1,NA,TRBJ2-7,NA,TGCGCCAGCAGCCAGAGGGTGCAGACCTCCTACGAGCAGTACTTC,CASSQRVQTSYEQYF
TRBV29-1,once,TRBJ1-4,NA,TGCAGCGTTCTCGGGGACACTCATAATGAAAAACTGTTTTTT,CSVLGDTHNEKLFF
TRBV7-2,NA,TRBJ1-1,TRBD1,TGTGCCAGCAGCCCGGACAGGGGGAGACGTGGCATGAACACTGAAGCTTTCTTT,CASSPDRGRRGMNTEAFF